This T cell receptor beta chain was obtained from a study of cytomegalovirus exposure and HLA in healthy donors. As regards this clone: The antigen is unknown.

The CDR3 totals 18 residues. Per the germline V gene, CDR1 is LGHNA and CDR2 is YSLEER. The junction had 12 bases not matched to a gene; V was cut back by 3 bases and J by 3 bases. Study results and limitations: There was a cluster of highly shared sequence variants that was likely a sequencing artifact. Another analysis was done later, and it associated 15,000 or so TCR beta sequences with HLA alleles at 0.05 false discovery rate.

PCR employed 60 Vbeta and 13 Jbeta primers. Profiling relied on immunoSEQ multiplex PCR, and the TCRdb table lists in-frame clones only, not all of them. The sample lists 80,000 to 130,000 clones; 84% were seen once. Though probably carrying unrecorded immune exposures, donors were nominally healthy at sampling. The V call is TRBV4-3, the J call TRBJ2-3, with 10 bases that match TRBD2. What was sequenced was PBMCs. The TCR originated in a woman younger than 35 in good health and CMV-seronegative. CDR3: CASSHNEREGPLTDTQYF. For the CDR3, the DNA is TGCGCCAGCAGCCACAACGAGCGGGAGGGCCCTCTGACAGATACGCAGTATTTT.